This TCR beta chain was retrieved from a study of blood T cells in healthy people across ages. Whole-study findings and limits: Diversity was higher, and naive CD4+ cells more numerous, in long-lived donors than in aged donors. Naive T cell percentage by flow cytometry tracked strongly with beta diversity.

Per sample, extraction of total RNA gave at least 5.5 micrograms in every case. A sample-barcoded 5' primer and a J-beta primer mix were used in a second PCR of roughly 7 to 12 cycles. Every cDNA was tagged by a template-switch adaptor with 12 random nucleotides. Each CDR3 protein is one row after TCRdb ran MiXCR on the 5' RACE reads. The sample records about 680,000 distinct CDR3 sequences, roughly 50% being singletons. The CDR3 has 16 amino acids. The germline gives CDR1 LGHNA, CDR2 YNFKEQ. Trimming took 0 bases from V and 4 from J; bases not matched to a gene: 4. About this clonotype: Its target is unknown.

The clonotype originates from a woman aged 55-69 years in good health. The J gene is TRBJ2-7, the V gene TRBV4-2; 12 nucleotides match TRBD2. Source material: blood. CDR3 in amino acids: CASSQDSGTSGYEQYF. DNA of the CDR3: TGTGCCAGCAGCCAAGACTCCGGGACTAGCGGGTACGAGCAGTACTTC.